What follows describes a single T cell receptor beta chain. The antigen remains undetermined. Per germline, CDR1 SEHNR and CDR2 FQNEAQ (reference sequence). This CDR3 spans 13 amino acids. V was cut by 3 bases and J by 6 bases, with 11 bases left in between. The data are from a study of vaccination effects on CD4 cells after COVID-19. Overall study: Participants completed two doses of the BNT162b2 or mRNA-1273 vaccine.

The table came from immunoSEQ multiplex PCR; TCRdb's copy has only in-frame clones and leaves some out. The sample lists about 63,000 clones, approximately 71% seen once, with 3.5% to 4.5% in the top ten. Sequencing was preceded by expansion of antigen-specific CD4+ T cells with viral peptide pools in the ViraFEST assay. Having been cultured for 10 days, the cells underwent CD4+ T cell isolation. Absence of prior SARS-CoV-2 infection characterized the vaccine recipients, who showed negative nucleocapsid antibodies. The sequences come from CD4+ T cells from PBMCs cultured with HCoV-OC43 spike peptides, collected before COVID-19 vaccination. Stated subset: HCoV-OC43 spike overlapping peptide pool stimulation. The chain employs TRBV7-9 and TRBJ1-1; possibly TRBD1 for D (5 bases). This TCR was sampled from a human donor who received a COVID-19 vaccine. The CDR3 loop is CASSFRGVPEAFF. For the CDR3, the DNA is TGTGCCAGCAGCTTTCGAGGGGTTCCTGAAGCTTTCTTT.